The 20 T cell receptor beta chains reported below all come from one sample, sequenced in a study of T cell changes during pregnancy in multiple sclerosis. Clones were read by immunoSEQ multiplex PCR, and TCRdb kept only the in-frame ones, dropping some. The sample has around 60,000 clones; about 92% are singletons. Sequenced material: peripheral blood, taken after pregnancy. The receptor set was obtained from a female donor with multiple sclerosis, enrolled in a pregnancy study.

A single count supports this clone. This chain joins TRBV6-5 and TRBJ2-5; D remains unclear. Germline lookup yields CDR1 MNHEY and CDR2 SVGAGI. This CDR3 comprises 14 residues. Trimming stripped 4 bases from V and 5 bases from J, with 14 bases between. CDR3 sequence: CASSLGLGWETQYF. CDR3 nucleotide sequence: TGTGCCAGCAGTTTAGGTCTAGGTTGGGAGACCCAGTACTTC.

V and J are TRBV11-3 and TRBJ2-1, with 10 bases fitting TRBD2. The CDR3 contains 17 residues. Germline values: CDR1 SGHNT, CDR2 YENEEA. V trimming: 0 bases; J trimming: 4 bases; junction bases outside the gene matches: 6. CDR3 sequence (DNA): TGTGCCAGCAGCTTAGATCTAGCGGGAGCTTCTTACAATGAGCAGTTCTTC. This codes for CASSLDLAGASYNEQFF.

V usage is TRBV4-1 and J usage is TRBJ1-5; D gene unclear. Germline V gene lookup returns CDR1 MGHRA and CDR2 YSYEKL. This CDR3 has 15 amino acids. V lost 0 bases and J 3 bases, leaving 9 bases between the germline ends. The CDR3 is CASSQEHQNNQPQHF. The CDR3 nucleotides are TGCGCCAGCAGCCAAGAACATCAGAACAATCAGCCCCAGCATTTT.

This chain joins TRBV28 and TRBJ2-1; perhaps TRBD2 as D (5 bases). Germline CDR1 is MDHEN and CDR2 is SYDVKM. Trimming stripped 3 bases from V and 3 bases from J, with 12 bases between. The CDR3 covers 15 residues. The CDR3 reads CASSFGLDDYNEQFF. The CDR3 region has the DNA TGTGCCAGCAGTTTCGGACTGGATGACTACAATGAGCAGTTCTTC. The variable domain in full, completed from reference TRBV28 and TRBJ2-1, reads DVKVTQSSRYLVKRTGEKVFLECVQDMDHENMFWYRQDPGLGLRLIYFSYDVKMKEKGDIPEGYSVSREKKERFSLILESASTNQTSMYLCASSFGLDDYNEQFFGPGTRLTVL.

This chain connects TRBV13 to TRBJ2-5, with a possible D match to TRBD2 (5 bases). V was pared by 4 bases and J by 5 bases, with 14 bases between. The CDR3 runs 14 residues. Germline V gene lookup returns CDR1 PRHDT and CDR2 FYEKMQ (reference sequence). CDR3 amino acids: CASSSWEFRETQYF. CDR3 bases: TGTGCCAGCAGCTCATGGGAGTTCCGGGAGACCCAGTACTTC. The entire variable domain, with the rest obtained from reference TRBV13 and TRBJ2-5, is as follows: AAGVIQSPRHLIKEKRETATLKCYPIPRHDTVYWYQQGPGQDPQFLISFYEKMQSDKGSIPDRFSAQQFSDYHSELNMSSLELGDSALYFCASSSWEFRETQYFGPGTRLLVL.

The V gene is TRBV5-5, the J gene TRBJ1-3; 7 nucleotides agree with TRBD1. Looked up from germline, CDR1 is SGHKS and CDR2 is YYEKEE (reference sequence). This CDR3 is built from 16 residues. The V gene end was trimmed by 1 base and the J gene end by 8 bases; junction bases not matched to a gene: 12. CDR3 region: CASSLLGGVGADTIYF. As DNA, the CDR3 is TGTGCCAGCAGCTTGTTAGGGGGCGTGGGAGCGGACACCATATATTTT.

The V and J genes are TRBV19 and TRBJ2-7, with 10 bases aligning to TRBD2. V trimming: 1 base; J trimming: 4 bases; junction bases outside the gene matches: 4. Germline CDR1 reads LNHDA; CDR2 reads SQIVND (reference sequence). There are 15 residues in the CDR3. The CDR3 DNA sequence: TGTGCCAGTAGTATAGCTAGCGGGAGCGTGTACGAGCAGTACTTC. Translated, it gives CASSIASGSVYEQYF.

CDR3 region: CASSLGTGDEQYF. DNA of the CDR3: TGCGCCAGCAGCTTAGGGACAGGGGACGAGCAGTACTTC. The chain is built from TRBV5-1 and TRBJ2-7; 10 nucleotides match TRBD1. Germline loops: CDR1 SGHRS, CDR2 YFSETQ. V shed 2 bases and J 5 bases; nucleotides not matched to a gene: 1. The CDR3 covers 13 residues.

The J gene is TRBJ2-3, the V gene TRBV5-1; no definite D call. V was trimmed by 1 base and J by 2 bases, leaving 14 bases between them. The CDR3 extends over 16 amino acids. Germline V lookup: CDR1 SGHRS, CDR2 YFSETQ. CDR3 in DNA: TGCGCCAGCAGCTTGTCCAAAAGCGAGCTCACAGATACGCAGTATTTT. Its protein product is CASSLSKSELTDTQYF.

The V gene is TRBV19, the J gene TRBJ2-1; D uncertain. Deletions cut 3 bases from V and 0 bases from J, with 9 bases between. The CDR3 totals 15 residues. Germline values: CDR1 LNHDA, CDR2 SQIVND (reference sequence). The DNA for the CDR3 is TGTGCCAGTAGTATGGTGGCCAGCTCCTACAATGAGCAGTTCTTC. This translates into CASSMVASSYNEQFF.

This chain connects TRBV29-1 to TRBJ1-1, with 7 bases that match TRBD1. Germline CDR1 SQVTM, CDR2 ANQGSEA. This CDR3 has 13 amino acids. V shed 5 bases, J shed 1 base, and the junction held 4 bases outside the gene matches. As DNA, the CDR3 is TGCAGCGTTACCGCAGGGGGGAACACTGAAGCTTTCTTT. Protein: CSVTAGGNTEAFF.

The chain recombines TRBV27 with TRBJ2-2; a weak D match, TRBD1 (6 bases). V lost 7 bases and J 2 bases, leaving 8 bases between the germline ends. There are 13 residues in the CDR3. Germline CDR1 MNHEY, CDR2 SMNVEV (reference sequence). Written as DNA, the CDR3 is TGTGCCAGCAAGGACAGAAACACCGGGGAGCTGTTTTTT. This gives the protein CASKDRNTGELFF.

The genes are TRBV5-5 and TRBJ2-1; D remains ambiguous. The CDR3 covers 14 residues. V lost 3 bases and J lost 5, with 12 bases in between. Germline V CDR1 and CDR2: SGHKS, YYEKEE (reference sequence). The CDR3 reads CASSSPWQNNEQFF. The CDR3 coding sequence is TGTGCCAGCAGCTCGCCATGGCAGAACAATGAGCAGTTCTTC.

This rearrangement joins TRBV27 to TRBJ2-7, with TRBD2 matching 13 bases. This CDR3 is built from 16 residues. CDR1 is MNHEY, CDR2 SMNVEV, per germline (reference sequence). With 6 bases clipped from V and 0 bases from J, the junction kept 5 bases outside the gene matches. The CDR3 region is CASSTWTSGSSYEQYF. The CDR3 nucleotides read TGTGCCAGCAGCACCTGGACTAGCGGGAGCTCCTACGAGCAGTACTTC.

This chain connects TRBV7-2 to TRBJ2-3, with D possibly being TRBD2 (5 bases). The germline CDR1 and CDR2 sequences are SGHTA and FQGNSA. CDR3 length: 15 residues. V gave up 1 base and J gave up 2 bases, with 10 bases separating them. The CDR3 sequence: CASSLVTRATDTQYF. The CDR3 region has the DNA TGTGCCAGCAGCTTAGTCACTAGGGCCACAGATACGCAGTATTTT.

The chain joins TRBV6-6 to TRBJ1-1; D call uncertain. The CDR3 is 13 amino acids. V was clipped by 0 bases and J by 6 bases, with 8 bases between them. Germline assignment: CDR1 MNHNY and CDR2 SVGAGI (reference sequence). In nucleotides, the CDR3 is TGTGCCAGCAGTTACTCGAACGGGGCTGAAGCTTTCTTT. This codes for CASSYSNGAEAFF.

This clone came up once. The genes are TRBV7-6 and TRBJ2-7, with unresolved D. The germline V gene encodes CDR1 SGHVS and CDR2 FNYEAQ. Trimming removed 4 bases from V and 1 base from J, with 8 bases in between. CDR3 length: 13 amino acids. In nucleotides, the CDR3 is TGTGCCAGCAGCTCCCCGGGTTCCTACGAGCAGTACTTC. Encoded protein: CASSSPGSYEQYF.

This clone was recorded once. The J gene is TRBJ2-3, the V gene TRBV18, with D possibly matching TRBD2 (5 bases). V shed 1 base and J shed 0 bases, with 8 bases lying between them. CDR1 and CDR2 from the germline V gene are KGHSH and LQKENI. The CDR3 has 15 residues. The DNA of the CDR3 is TGTGCCAGCTCACCACTAGCGCAGAGCACAGATACGCAGTATTTT. Translating it yields CASSPLAQSTDTQYF.

The gene calls are TRBV28 and TRBJ2-7; D possibly corresponds to TRBD2 (6 bases). CDR1 and CDR2 (germline): MDHEN, SYDVKM. The CDR3 sequence is 16 residues long. V was clipped by 3 bases and J by 3 bases, with 18 bases between them. CDR3 sequence reads: CASSLGVAGYRYEQYF. The CDR3 coding sequence is TGTGCCAGCAGTTTGGGTGTGGCGGGGTACCGCTACGAGCAGTACTTC.

This clone was seen a single time. The CDR3 spells CASSQEGQGLSNYGYTF. The CDR3 nucleotides read TGTGCCAGCAGCCAAGAGGGACAGGGACTGTCTAACTATGGCTACACCTTC. The V call is TRBV4-2, the J call TRBJ1-2; TRBD1 aligns across 9 bases. The germline V gene has CDR1 LGHNA and CDR2 YNFKEQ. There are 17 residues in the CDR3. V dropped 0 bases and J dropped 0; count of bases not matched to a gene: 5.